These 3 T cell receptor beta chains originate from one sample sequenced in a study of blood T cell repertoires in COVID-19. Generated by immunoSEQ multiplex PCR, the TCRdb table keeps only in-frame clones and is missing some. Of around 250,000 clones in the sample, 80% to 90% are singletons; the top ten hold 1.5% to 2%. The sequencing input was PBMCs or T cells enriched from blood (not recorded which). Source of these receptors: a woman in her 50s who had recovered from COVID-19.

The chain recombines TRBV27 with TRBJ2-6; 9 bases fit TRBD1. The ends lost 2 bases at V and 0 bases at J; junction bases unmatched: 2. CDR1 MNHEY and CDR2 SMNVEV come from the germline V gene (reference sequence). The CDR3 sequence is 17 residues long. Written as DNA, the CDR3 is TGTGCCAGCAGTTTAGGGACAGGGACCTCTGGGGCCAACGTCCTGACTTTC. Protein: CASSLGTGTSGANVLTF. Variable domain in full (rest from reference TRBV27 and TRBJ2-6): EAQVTQNPRYLITVTGKKLTVTCSQNMNHEYMSWYRQDPGLGLRQIYYSMNVEVTDKGDVPEGYKVSRKEKRNFPLILESPSPNQTSLYFCASSLGTGTSGANVLTFGAGSRLTVL.

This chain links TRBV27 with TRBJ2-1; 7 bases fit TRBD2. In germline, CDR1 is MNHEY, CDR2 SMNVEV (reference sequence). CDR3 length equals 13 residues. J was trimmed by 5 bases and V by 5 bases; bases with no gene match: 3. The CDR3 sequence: CASSLAENNEQFF. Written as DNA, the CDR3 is TGTGCCAGCAGTCTAGCGGAGAACAATGAGCAGTTCTTC.

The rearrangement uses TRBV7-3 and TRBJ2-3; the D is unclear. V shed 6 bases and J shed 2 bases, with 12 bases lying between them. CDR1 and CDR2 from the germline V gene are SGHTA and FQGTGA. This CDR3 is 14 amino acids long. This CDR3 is CASSQQSLTDTQYF. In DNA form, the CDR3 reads TGTGCCAGCAGTCAACAGAGTCTCACAGATACGCAGTATTTT.